This T cell receptor (beta chain) was found in a study of T cell responses to AZD1222 COVID-19 vaccine. Study-wide points: None of the repertoires were sampled until the peak T cell response had passed. Regions 160-218 and 743-854 held dominance among vaccine-associated CD4 TCRs, which spanned spike. Spike-specific TCR breadth and depth went up after people got two AZD1222 doses.

Method: immunoSEQ multiplex PCR; TCRdb's copy keeps in-frame clones and lacks some. The sample carries 100,000 to 150,000 clones, over 85% recorded once. As concerns this clone: Antigen unknown.

Sequenced here: peripheral blood, sampled on day 0 of AZD1222 vaccination. The sequence was collected from an adult in good health.

The CDR3 protein is CAASDRVNNSPLHF. Here the CDR3 DNA reads TGTGCCGCCTCGGACAGGGTGAATAATTCACCCCTCCACTTT. V gene TRBV6-5 combines with J gene TRBJ1-6; 8 positions match TRBD1. This CDR3 region has 14 residues. V shed 11 bases and J 5 bases; nucleotides not matched to a gene: 8. From germline, CDR1 is MNHEY and CDR2 SVGAGI.